A selection of T cell receptor beta chains follows, all from one sample in a study of beta chain features in type 1 diabetes. Assay used: immunoSEQ multiplex PCR; TCRdb lists only in-frame clones, some missing. The table includes 95,000 to 150,000 clones, about 16% detected once. Sequencing input: central memory CD4+ T cells from blood. The receptors come from a man aged 30-40 years with type 1 diabetes. Each CDR3 is given with its conserved first and last residue. D genes are given only for firm matches. The size of a clone is reported for some rows only, either as once, few or many, or as a class for expanded clones.

D gene,J gene,V gene,clone size,CDR3 protein,CDR3 DNA
.,TRBJ1-5,TRBV15,few,CATSRGGSHQPQHF,TGTGCCACCAGCAGAGGAGGGAGTCATCAGCCCCAGCATTTT
.,TRBJ2-7,TRBV5-1,few,CASSRTGSISDEQYF,TGCGCCAGCAGCCGAACAGGCTCAATCTCCGACGAGCAGTACTTC
TRBD1,TRBJ1-6,TRBV7-9,few,CASSFDRESPLHF,TGTGCCAGCAGCTTTGACAGGGAATCACCCCTCCACTTT
.,TRBJ1-2,TRBV6-5,.,CASSPQGRNYGYTF,TGTGCCAGCAGTCCACAGGGTAGGAACTATGGCTACACCTTC
.,TRBJ2-5,TRBV9,.,CASSANRGIQETQYF,TGTGCCAGCAGCGCAAACCGGGGAATCCAAGAGACCCAGTACTTC
.,TRBJ1-2,TRBV29-1,.,CSAEADSYGYTF,TGCAGCGCTGAGGCGGACAGCTATGGCTACACCTTC
.,TRBJ2-5,TRBV7-9,.,CASSQETQYF,TGTGCCAGCAGTCAAGAGACCCAGTACTTC
TRBD1,TRBJ2-7,TRBV7-6,.,CASSVNMLTGQGSYEQYF,TGTGCCAGCAGCGTCAACATGCTCACGGGACAGGGCTCCTACGAGCAGTACTTC
.,TRBJ1-1,TRBV9,.,CASSVGQTNTEAFF,TGTGCCAGCAGCGTAGGGCAGACGAACACTGAAGCTTTCTTT
TRBD1,TRBJ2-2,TRBV11-3,few,CASSPETGSGELFF,TGTGCCAGCAGCCCGGAGACAGGGTCCGGGGAGCTGTTTTTT
.,TRBJ1-4,TRBV5-1,few,CASSLEWGQEKLFF,TGCGCCAGCAGCTTGGAGTGGGGTCAGGAAAAACTGTTTTTT
TRBD2,TRBJ2-1,TRBV4-2,few,CASSQDGRGGILNEQFF,TGTGCCAGCAGCCAAGATGGGCGCGGGGGGATATTGAATGAGCAGTTCTTC
.,TRBJ2-5,TRBV9,few,CASSTREVGETQYF,TGTGCCAGCAGCACCAGAGAGGTAGGAGAGACCCAGTACTTC
.,TRBJ2-7,TRBV7-2,.,CASSLGSGNSYEQYF,TGTGCCAGCAGCTTAGGCTCGGGTAACTCCTACGAGCAGTACTTC